This TCR beta chain was retrieved from a study of blood T cell repertoires in COVID-19. As originally analysed: Estimation of nucleated cell counts relied on the amplification of reference gene primers. The table came from immunoSEQ multiplex PCR; TCRdb's copy has only in-frame clones and leaves some out. V and J calls and clone size are as listed in that table; D and trimming were resolved from the DNA. The sample records under 350,000 clones, around 86% being singletons. In its sample, this clone was seen once. Sequencing was performed on peripheral blood. This TCR came from a human donor in a cohort sampled during active COVID-19.

CDR3 in amino acids: CASSEQGGYGYTF. The CDR3 DNA sequence: TGCGCCAGCAGTGAGCAGGGGGGCTATGGCTACACCTTC. V is TRBV10-1 and J is TRBJ1-2; 7 nucleotides match TRBD1. The CDR3 has 13 residues. V shed 2 bases and J 4 bases; nucleotides not matched to a gene: 1. Germline CDR1 reads WNHNN; CDR2 reads SYGVQD (reference sequence).